What follows are 27 T cell receptor beta chains derived from one specimen sequenced in a study of T cell clonality in common variable immunodeficiency. The method was immunoSEQ multiplex PCR; TCRdb's version includes in-frame clones alone and lacks a portion of them. This sample carries 25,000 to 35,000 clones, none of them present only once. Findings of the study overall: Reportedly, TCR beta sequences from common variable immunodeficiency showed fewer deletions and N-nucleotide insertions.

Their specific antigens are unknown. The sequenced sample was peripheral blood mononuclear cells. The receptors here all came from a human donor with common variable immunodeficiency.

This clone was seen more than once but under ten times. The read ends 3 residues early relative to the CDR3; the germline J gene fills the gap. The rearrangement joins TRBV5-1 to TRBJ2-7; tentative D call: TRBD2 (6 bases). Germline lookup yields CDR1 SGHRS and CDR2 YFSETQ. V lost 5 bases and J lost 0, with 18 bases in between. This CDR3 is 16 amino acids long. Partial CDR3 DNA: TGCGCCAGCAGACCGGATGGAAGCGGGCCCTCCTACGAG. Residues: CASRPDGSGPSYE. The entire CDR3 reads CASRPDGSGPSYEQYF. The full variable domain, rest sourced from reference TRBV5-1 and TRBJ2-7, is KAGVTQTPRYLIKTRGQQVTLSCSPISGHRSVSWYQQTPGQGLQFLFEYFSETQRNKGNFPGRFSGRQFSNSRSEMNVSTLELGDSALYLCASRPDGSGPSYEQYFGPGTRLTVT.

The sample holds a few counts of this clone. The sequenced fragment ends 3 residues before the CDR3 boundary, so the rest is inferred from the germline J gene. This chain joins TRBV11-2 and TRBJ2-1, with 7 positions matching TRBD1. V gave up 1 base and J gave up 5 bases; unmatched junction bases: 5. Germline values: CDR1 SGHAT, CDR2 FQNNGV. The CDR3 totals 15 residues. The DNA read from the CDR3 is TGTGCCAGCAGCTTAGGAGCAGGGGGAAACAATGAG. Protein: CASSLGAGGNNE. The complete CDR3 sequence is CASSLGAGGNNEQFF.

In this sample, this clone turned up a few times. The read stops 3 residues short of the end of the CDR3; the missing end is completed from the germline J gene. This chain connects TRBV2 to TRBJ2-1; D is unresolved. CDR1 SNHLY and CDR2 FYNNEI come from the germline V gene. This CDR3 is built from 13 residues. V lost 8 bases and J 1 base, leaving 9 bases between the germline ends. The sequenced CDR3 bases are TGTGCCAGCGCTCCAAGGTCCTACAATGAG. It yields the protein CASAPRSYNE. The entire CDR3 protein reads CASAPRSYNEQFF.

About this clone: From the germline J gene comes the end of the CDR3, since the read stops 3 residues before it. The chain combines TRBV20-1 with TRBJ1-6; possible D gene TRBD1, 6 bases. Germline V lookup: CDR1 DFQATT, CDR2 SNEGSKA (reference sequence). This CDR3 comprises 16 residues. V gave up 1 base and J gave up 0 bases, with 10 bases separating them. The CDR3 reads CSARGTANSYNSPLHF. CDR3 DNA (partial): TGCAGTGCTAGAGGGACAGCTAACTCCTATAATTCACCC.

The sample holds a few counts of this clone. The CDR3 is cut off 3 residues early in the read; its end comes from the germline J gene. The chain employs TRBV11-2 and TRBJ2-1; tentatively, D is TRBD2 (6 bases). The germline V and J ends were trimmed by 4 bases and 0 bases, with 10 bases remaining between them. The germline gives CDR1 SGHAT, CDR2 FQNNGV. This CDR3 contains 15 residues. The CDR3 bases that were read are TGTGCCAGCAGCTCCATGGGGGGCTCCTACAATGAG. Translation: CASSSMGGSYNE. The whole CDR3 protein reads CASSSMGGSYNEQFF.

As concerns this clone: Read coverage stops 3 residues before the CDR3 terminus; the germline J gene supplies the remainder. The chain is built from TRBV7-3 and TRBJ1-1; 7 nucleotides align to TRBD1. CDR3 length: 14 amino acids. V dropped 5 bases and J dropped 4; count of bases not matched to a gene: 7. The germline CDR1 and CDR2 sequences are SGHTA and FQGTGA. CDR3 bases read: TGTGCCAGCAGCATAGGACAGGAGGGCACTGAA. Translated: CASSIGQEGTE. The CDR3, in full, reads CASSIGQEGTEAFF.

A remark on this clone: The read finishes 3 residues shy of the CDR3 end, and the germline J gene is used to complete it. The chain is built from TRBV7-9 and TRBJ1-6; 8 positions match TRBD1. The V gene end was trimmed by 5 bases and the J gene end by 9 bases; junction bases not matched to a gene: 9. This CDR3 region has 15 residues. From germline, CDR1 is SEHNR and CDR2 FQNEAQ (reference sequence). The sequenced part of the CDR3 DNA is TGTGCCAGCAGCCCTCGACAGGGGATCGGTTCACCC. Translating gives CASSPRQGIGSP. From start to end, the CDR3 is CASSPRQGIGSPLHF.

This clone was counted at least ten times. Read sequence stops 3 residues before the CDR3 end, and the germline J gene provides the missing end. The chain employs TRBV19 and TRBJ2-4; the D gene is possibly TRBD2 (6 bases). This CDR3 has 15 amino acids. Germline V gene lookup returns CDR1 LNHDA and CDR2 SQIVND (reference sequence). The germline V and J ends were trimmed by 3 bases and 6 bases, with 15 bases remaining between them. CDR3 DNA (partial): TGTGCCAGTAGTATTGATAGGAGGGGCGGAAACATT. It yields the protein CASSIDRRGGNI. The full CDR3 sequence reads CASSIDRRGGNIQYF.

This clone has at least ten counts. The read terminates 3 residues before the CDR3 end, so the remaining end is supplied by the germline J gene. This chain joins TRBV5-1 and TRBJ2-3; 11 nucleotides agree with TRBD2. Germline V gene lookup returns CDR1 SGHRS and CDR2 YFSETQ. The CDR3 consists of 15 residues. V gave up 4 bases and J gave up 5 bases; unmatched junction bases: 6. CDR3 DNA, as far as it was read: TGCGCCAGCAGCACCCATAGCGGGGGGGGAGATACG. This gives the protein CASSTHSGGGDT. The CDR3 as a whole reads CASSTHSGGGDTQYF.

As concerns this clone: The read terminates 3 residues before the CDR3 end, so the remaining end is supplied by the germline J gene. V is TRBV19 and J is TRBJ1-1; D gene ambiguous. The CDR3 is 17 residues long. Trimming took off 3 bases at V and 3 bases at J, with 20 bases between the two ends. The germline V gene has CDR1 LNHDA and CDR2 SQIVND (reference sequence). This chain's CDR3 is CASSILPEASGYTEAFF. CDR3 DNA, as far as it was read: TGTGCCAGTAGTATTTTGCCGGAGGCCTCGGGGTACACTGAA.

This clone showed up just a few times. The read finishes 3 residues shy of the CDR3 end, and the germline J gene is used to complete it. The chain has TRBV19 and TRBJ1-6, with 8 nucleotides matching TRBD1. The CDR3 extends over 16 amino acids. In germline, CDR1 is LNHDA, CDR2 SQIVND (reference sequence). Losses at the gene ends were 4 bases for V and 6 bases for J; bases not matched to a gene: 8. CDR3 region: CASSTGQGVRNSPLHF. Incomplete CDR3 DNA: TGTGCCAGTAGTACTGGACAGGGTGTGCGTAATTCACCC.

A word on this clone: The sequence runs out 3 residues before the end of the CDR3; the remainder is reconstructed from the germline J gene. The V call is TRBV5-1, the J call TRBJ2-1; 8 positions match TRBD1. The CDR3 covers 16 residues. J was trimmed by 0 bases and V by 4 bases; bases with no gene match: 6. Germline V gene sequence: CDR1 SGHRS, CDR2 YFSETQ. The CDR3 here is CASSTGGPSSYNEQFF. The part of the CDR3 DNA that was read is TGCGCCAGCAGCACAGGGGGACCAAGCTCCTACAATGAG.

This clone was seen ten or more times. The CDR3 is cut off 3 residues early in the read; its end comes from the germline J gene. The rearrangement links TRBV18 to TRBJ2-1, with 7 bases matching TRBD1. Germline CDR1 is KGHSH and CDR2 is LQKENI. The CDR3 has 15 amino acids. The trim removed 3 bases at V and 2 bases at J, leaving 4 bases unmatched. The CDR3 bases that were read are TGTGCCAGCTCACCGGAGACAGGGCCCTACAATGAG. Its translation: CASSPETGPYNE. The complete CDR3 protein is CASSPETGPYNEQFF. Full variable domain (missing parts from reference TRBV18 and TRBJ2-1): NAGVMQNPRHLVRRRGQEARLRCSPMKGHSHVYWYRQLPEEGLKFMVYLQKENIIDESGMPKERFSAEFPKEGPSILRIQQVVRGDSAAYFCASSPETGPYNEQFFGPGTRLTVL.

About this clone: The read falls 3 residues short of the CDR3 end, and the missing part is taken from the germline J gene. V gene TRBV19 combines with J gene TRBJ1-4, with D perhaps TRBD1 (6 bases). The V and J ends lost 5 bases and 7 bases respectively, with 17 bases between them. Germline V CDR1 and CDR2: LNHDA, SQIVND (reference sequence). This CDR3 is 15 amino acids long. CDR3: CASSFNRVRGEKLFF. Incomplete CDR3 DNA: TGTGCCAGTAGTTTTAACAGGGTCCGGGGTGAAAAA.

This clone was seen a few times. The sequenced fragment ends 3 residues before the CDR3 boundary, so the rest is inferred from the germline J gene. This chain joins TRBV7-6 and TRBJ1-3; D is possibly TRBD1 (6 bases). Trimming left V 4 bases short and J 8 bases short, with 15 bases between. The CDR3 is 14 residues long. Germline V gene lookup returns CDR1 SGHVS and CDR2 FNYEAQ. The DNA read from the CDR3 is TGTGCCAGCAGCTCCCGGGGGGGCACGGACACC. Translation gives CASSSRGGTDT. In full, the CDR3 reads CASSSRGGTDTIYF.

This clone was observed at least ten times. The CDR3 end is not reached by the read, which stops 3 residues before it; the germline J gene fills it in. V usage is TRBV10-3 and J usage is TRBJ2-5; 7 nucleotides match TRBD1. The CDR3 spans 14 residues. CDR1 ENHRY and CDR2 SYGVKD come from the germline V gene. V was pared by 7 bases and J by 0 bases, with 5 bases of the junction left unmatched. The CDR3 spells CAIKGQGDQETQYF. Partial CDR3 DNA: TGTGCCATCAAAGGCCAGGGGGACCAAGAGACC.

This clone showed up many times. The missing CDR3 end, 3 residues past where the read stops, is filled in from the germline J gene. V is TRBV3-1 (or the pseudogene TRBV3-2) and J is TRBJ2-1; D is possibly TRBD1 or TRBD2 (6 bases each). Germline V gene data show CDR1 as LGHDT and CDR2 as YNNKEL (reference sequence). V lost 1 base, J lost 9 bases, and 19 bases lay in between. This CDR3 comprises 16 residues. CDR3 loop: CASSQAGEEGIGEQFF. The DNA read from the CDR3 is TGTGCCAGCAGCCAAGCAGGGGAGGAGGGCATTGGTGAG.

This clone was observed at least ten times. The read falls 3 residues short of the CDR3 end, and the missing part is taken from the germline J gene. The chain joins TRBV20-1 to TRBJ2-7, with D tentatively TRBD1 (6 bases). Between the trimmed V and J ends, which lost 6 bases and 4 bases, there was a span of 19 bases. CDR1 DFQATT and CDR2 SNEGSKA come from the germline V gene (reference sequence). The CDR3 has 14 amino acids. CDR3 DNA, as far as it was read: TGCAGTGCGCACCCAATGGGGGCAGGTTACGAG. Translation gives CSAHPMGAGYE. The entire CDR3 protein is CSAHPMGAGYEQYF.

This clone was counted at least ten times. CDR3 sequence: CASSLDRGQPQHF. The sequenced part of the CDR3 DNA is TGTGCCAGCAGCCTCGACAGGGGTCAGCCC. The chain recombines TRBV7-8 with TRBJ1-5, with 8 bases that match TRBD1. The read falls 3 residues short of the CDR3 end, and the missing part is taken from the germline J gene. Germline CDR1 and CDR2: SGHVS and FQNEAQ. The ends lost 5 bases at V and 6 bases at J; junction bases unmatched: 3. CDR3 length: 13 residues. The entire variable domain, with the rest obtained from reference TRBV7-8 and TRBJ1-5, is as follows: GAGVSQSPRYKVAKRGQDVALRCDPISGHVSLFWYQQALGQGPEFLTYFQNEAQLDKSGLPSDRFFAERPEGSVSTLKIQRTQQEDSAVYLCASSLDRGQPQHFGDGTRLSIL.

This clone came up many times. The CDR3 protein is CASSINSNTEAFF. CDR3 bases read: TGTGCCAGTAGTATAAACAGTAACACTGAA. This chain joins TRBV19 and TRBJ1-1, with D unclear. The read falls 3 residues short of the CDR3 end, and the missing part is taken from the germline J gene. The CDR3 extends over 13 amino acids. V shed 2 bases and J shed 2 bases, with 6 bases lying between them. Germline V gene sequence: CDR1 LNHDA, CDR2 SQIVND (reference sequence).

With respect to this clone: The read finishes 3 residues shy of the CDR3 end, and the germline J gene is used to complete it. J is TRBJ1-1 and V is TRBV7-8; D possibly corresponds to TRBD1 (5 bases). CDR3 length: 13 amino acids. Germline CDR1 reads SGHVS; CDR2 reads FQNEAQ. The sequenced CDR3 bases are TGTGCCAGCAGCTTAGAACTGCAGGGAAAA. Encoded protein: CASSLELQGK. The entire CDR3 reads CASSLELQGKAFF. The full variable domain, its missing parts supplied by reference TRBV7-8 and TRBJ1-1, is GAGVSQSPRYKVAKRGQDVALRCDPISGHVSLFWYQQALGQGPEFLTYFQNEAQLDKSGLPSDRFFAERPEGSVSTLKIQRTQQEDSAVYLCASSLELQGKAFFGQGTRLTVV.

About this clone itself: The read terminates 3 residues ahead of where the CDR3 ends, so the germline J gene completes it. This rearrangement joins TRBV7-6 to TRBJ2-7, with 9 bases fitting TRBD1. Germline V gene data show CDR1 as SGHVS and CDR2 as FNYEAQ. The CDR3 consists of 16 residues. After removal of 4 bases from V and 3 bases from J, the junction contained 10 bases not matched to a gene. This CDR3 reads CASSSTGTGMIYEQYF. The sequenced part of the CDR3 DNA is TGTGCCAGCAGCTCTACCGGGACAGGGATGATCTACGAG.

This clone was observed at least ten times. The read comes to an end 3 residues before the CDR3 does, leaving the germline J gene to fill in the end. The chain carries TRBV5-1 and TRBJ2-1, with 11 bases lining up with TRBD2. J lost 5 bases, V lost 0 bases, and 7 bases had no gene match. The germline V gene encodes CDR1 SGHRS and CDR2 YFSETQ. The CDR3 consists of 17 residues. The CDR3 loop is CASSLDPGTSGHNEQFF. Incomplete CDR3 DNA: TGCGCCAGCAGCTTGGACCCCGGGACTAGCGGACACAATGAG.

This clone was seen many times. The observed sequence ends 3 residues before the CDR3 terminus, with the missing tail filled in from the germline J gene. V is TRBV19 and J is TRBJ2-7; tentatively, D is TRBD1 (5 bases). Germline loops: CDR1 LNHDA, CDR2 SQIVND (reference sequence). The CDR3 is 14 amino acids. Trimming stripped 6 bases from V and 1 base from J, with 13 bases between. The sequenced part of the CDR3 DNA is TGTGCCAGTAGATTAAAGGGGCGATCCTACGAG. Translation: CASRLKGRSYE. The complete CDR3 reads CASRLKGRSYEQYF.

The table lists this clone with many counts. From the germline J gene comes the end of the CDR3, since the read stops 3 residues before it. V and J are TRBV11-2 and TRBJ2-7, with a possible D match to TRBD1 (5 bases). Germline-derived CDR1 and CDR2 are SGHAT and FQNNGV. With 4 bases removed from V and 2 bases from J, the gap between germline ends came to 6 bases. The CDR3 has 12 amino acids. CDR3 bases read: TGTGCCAGCAGCTCCAGGGCCTACGAG. Translation gives CASSSRAYE. In full, the CDR3 is CASSSRAYEQYF.

At least ten counts were recorded for this clone. The sequenced fragment ends 3 residues before the CDR3 boundary, so the rest is inferred from the germline J gene. The chain has TRBV5-1 and TRBJ1-4; TRBD1 might be the D (5 bases). Germline CDR1 SGHRS, CDR2 YFSETQ. The V gene lost 4 bases and the J gene lost 6 bases, with 13 bases spanning the gap. This CDR3 region has 14 residues. CDR3 in amino acids: CASSPGQGDEKLFF. The part of the CDR3 DNA that was read is TGCGCCAGCAGCCCGGGCCAGGGAGATGAAAAA.

This clone was detected only a few times. The read is 3 residues too short to cover the CDR3 end, so that end is filled in from the germline J gene. This chain uses TRBV7-8 with TRBJ1-3; TRBD1 might be the D (6 bases). V was pared by 6 bases and J by 2 bases, with 17 bases between. The CDR3 consists of 16 residues. The V gene's germline CDR1 is SGHVS and CDR2 FQNEAQ. Incomplete CDR3 DNA: TGTGCCAGCAGGCGAAGGGACAAGACTACTGGAAACACC. It translates to CASRRRDKTTGNT. The complete CDR3 sequence is CASRRRDKTTGNTIYF.